Listed here are 14 T cell receptor beta chains from one sample, sequenced in a study of T cells in Graves' hyperthyroidism and ophthalmopathy. Regions amplified from RNA transcripts were the TCR beta CDR3 regions. A set of HTBI primers served as the primers for a first-round RT-PCR of the TCR CDR3. TCRdb re-called the multiplex PCR reads with MiXCR, one entry per CDR3 protein. The sample contains 560,000 or so distinct CDR3 sequences, roughly 50% of which appear only once. Sample: peripheral blood or thyroid tissue (not recorded which). The receptors shown here come from a woman between 18 and 30 years old with Graves' hyperthyroidism.

This clonotype was counted many times. The genes are TRBV7-9 and TRBJ1-1; D is unresolved. Between the trimmed V and J ends, which lost 3 bases and 1 base, there was a span of 6 bases. The CDR3 runs to 13 residues. Germline V gene sequence: CDR1 SEHNR, CDR2 FQNEAQ (reference sequence). For the CDR3, the DNA is TGTGCCAGCAGCTTGATATGGAACACTGAAGCTTTCTTT. Amino acids: CASSLIWNTEAFF.

At least ten counts were recorded for this clonotype. The CDR3 DNA sequence: TGTGCCATCAGTTTAGCGGGAAACCGATCTCCTCGCCAGTACTTC. It is translated as CAISLAGNRSPRQYF. The chain recombines TRBV10-3 with TRBJ2-5, with 8 bases identical to TRBD2. CDR3 length: 15 amino acids. Trimming took 5 bases from V and 10 from J; bases not matched to a gene: 15. From germline, CDR1 is ENHRY and CDR2 SYGVKD.

This sequence joins TRBV5-1 and TRBJ2-1; D not certain. Trimming stripped 3 bases from V and 9 bases from J, with 16 bases between. Germline CDR1 is SGHRS and CDR2 is YFSETQ. The CDR3 is made up of 14 amino acids. Here the CDR3 DNA reads TGCGCCAGCAGCTCAGAACTCGACAAGGGTGAGCAGTTCTTC. It translates to CASSSELDKGEQFF.

Only one count was recorded for this clonotype. This chain connects TRBV24-1 to TRBJ2-2; D remains ambiguous. CDR1 KGHDR and CDR2 SFDVKD come from the germline V gene. V was shortened by 4 bases and J by 3 bases, with 14 bases between the two germline ends. The CDR3 runs to 16 residues. The chain's CDR3 is CATSELTDGHTGELFF. CDR3 DNA sequence: TGTGCCACCAGTGAACTCACAGATGGACACACCGGGGAGCTGTTTTTT.

The V and J genes are TRBV7-2 and TRBJ1-2, with TRBD1 matching over 9 bases. Germline-derived CDR1 and CDR2 are SGHTA and FQGNSA. The CDR3 loop spans 13 amino acids. V lost 5 bases, J lost 5 bases, and 3 bases stayed unmatched. CDR3 sequence: CASSGGTGYGYTF. The CDR3 nucleotides are TGTGCCAGCAGCGGAGGGACAGGGTATGGCTACACCTTC.

The genes are TRBV20-1 and TRBJ2-7; 7 bases match TRBD2. The CDR3 sequence is 14 residues long. CDR1 and CDR2 from the germline V gene are DFQATT and SNEGSKA (reference sequence). The DNA of the CDR3 is TGCAGCTCGCGCTGGGACGGGGGGAGGTACGAGCAGTACTTC. This gives the protein CSSRWDGGRYEQYF.

This clonotype came up many times. This chain uses TRBV7-9 with TRBJ1-1; D is unclear. V shed 5 bases and J shed 4 bases, with 14 bases lying between them. Germline V lookup: CDR1 SEHNR, CDR2 FQNEAQ (reference sequence). CDR3 length: 14 residues. The DNA for the CDR3 is TGTGCCAGCAGCCCCGATGGTGGCGGCACTGAAGCTTTCTTT. Translating gives CASSPDGGGTEAFF.

The V and J genes are TRBV2 and TRBJ1-1; D is perhaps TRBD1 (6 bases). Between the trimmed V and J ends, which lost 11 bases and 6 bases, there was a span of 13 bases. This CDR3 contains 11 residues. Germline V gene lookup returns CDR1 SNHLY and CDR2 FYNNEI. The CDR3, as DNA: TGTGCCGGCCAGGGGACGGCTGAAGCTTTCTTT. Translation gives CAGQGTAEAFF.

This clonotype came up a few times. This chain links TRBV12-3 or TRBV12-4 with TRBJ2-5, with unresolved D. This CDR3 spans 13 amino acids. Trimming removed 6 bases from V and 7 bases from J, with 15 bases in between. The CDR3 loop reads CASRPWVPATQYF. Written as DNA, the CDR3 is TGTGCCAGCAGGCCGTGGGTCCCGGCGACCCAGTACTTC.

In the case of this clonotype: An end of the junction differs from the germline gene, which may be a read error. The V gene is TRBV19, the J gene TRBJ1-5; weak D call: TRBD1 (5 bases). CDR1 LNHDA and CDR2 SQIVND come from the germline V gene (reference sequence). This CDR3 contains 14 residues. The CDR3 nucleotides are TGTGCCAGTAGTATCTGGGGCAGCGATCAGCCCCAGCAGTTT. Translated: CASSIWGSDQPQQF.

This clonotype was seen many times. CDR3: CASSDQLYPETQYF. CDR3 in DNA: TGTGCCAGCAGCGACCAACTGTACCCGGAGACCCAGTACTTC. The chain uses TRBV14 and TRBJ2-5, with D uncertain. Germline CDR1 reads SGHDN; CDR2 reads FVKESK. This CDR3 contains 14 residues. V shed 5 bases and J shed 5 bases, with 15 bases lying between them.

This clonotype was seen ten or more times. The gene calls are TRBV7-2 and TRBJ1-5; D is perhaps TRBD1 (5 bases). In germline, CDR1 is SGHTA, CDR2 FQGNSA. This CDR3 spans 15 amino acids. V gave up 0 bases and J gave up 0 bases, with 6 bases separating them. Written as DNA, the CDR3 is TGTGCCAGCAGCTTAGCTCAGGGTAGCAATCAGCCCCAGCATTTT. This sequence encodes CASSLAQGSNQPQHF.

The chain joins TRBV2 to TRBJ1-6, with unresolved D. Germline V CDR1 and CDR2: SNHLY, FYNNEI. This CDR3 has 14 amino acids. Deletions cut 6 bases from V and 5 bases from J, with 11 bases between. For the CDR3, the DNA is TGTGCCAGCAGCCACACTTCGGATAATTCACCCCTCCACTTT. This codes for CASSHTSDNSPLHF.

The chain uses TRBV7-2 and TRBJ1-2; TRBD1 is a possible D gene (5 bases). CDR1 and CDR2 (germline): SGHTA, FQGNSA. The CDR3 totals 13 residues. V lost 6 bases to trimming and J lost 7 bases, with 15 bases between them. The CDR3 here is CASSFDGGGGYTF. The DNA of the CDR3 is TGTGCCAGCAGTTTCGACGGGGGAGGTGGCTACACCTTC.